This T cell receptor (beta chain) comes out of a study of neurological immune-mediated disorders. V was pared by 6 bases and J by 7 bases, with 4 bases of the junction left unmatched. The CDR3 is 13 amino acids. The germline V gene encodes CDR1 DFQATT and CDR2 SNEGSKA (reference sequence). With 10-nucleotide random UMIs, 5'RACE was used to make the cDNA. A single record per CDR3 protein comes from TCRdb applying MiXCR to the 5' RACE reads. The repertoire holds about 40,000 distinct CDR3 sequences, with approximately 15% as singletons. This clonotype occurred many times. This TCR was recovered from a woman aged 60-70 years with HTLV-1-associated myelopathy (HAM/TSP). Material for sequencing was CD4+ T cells from blood. This chain joins TRBV20-1 and TRBJ1-6, with 9 bases aligning to TRBD1. This chain's CDR3 is CSALGTGNSPLHF. The CDR3 DNA reads as TGCAGTGCGTTAGGGACAGGGAATTCACCCCTCCACTTT.